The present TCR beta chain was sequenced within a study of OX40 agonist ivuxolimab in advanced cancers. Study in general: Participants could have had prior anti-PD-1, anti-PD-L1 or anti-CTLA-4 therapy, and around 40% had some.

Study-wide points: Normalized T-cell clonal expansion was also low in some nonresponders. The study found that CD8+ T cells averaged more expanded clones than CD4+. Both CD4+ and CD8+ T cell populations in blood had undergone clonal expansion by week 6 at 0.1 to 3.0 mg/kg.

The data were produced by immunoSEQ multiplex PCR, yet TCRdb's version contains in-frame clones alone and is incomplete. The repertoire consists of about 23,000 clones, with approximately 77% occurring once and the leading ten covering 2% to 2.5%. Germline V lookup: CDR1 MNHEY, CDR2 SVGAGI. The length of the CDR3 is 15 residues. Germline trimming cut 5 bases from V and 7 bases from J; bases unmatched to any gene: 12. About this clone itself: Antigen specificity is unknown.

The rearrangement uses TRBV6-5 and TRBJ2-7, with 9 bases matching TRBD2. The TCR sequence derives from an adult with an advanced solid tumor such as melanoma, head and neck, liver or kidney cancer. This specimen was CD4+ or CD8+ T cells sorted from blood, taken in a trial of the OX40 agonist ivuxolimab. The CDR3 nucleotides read TGTGCCAGCAGTCGAGGGCTAGCGGGACTAGGGGAGCAGTACTTC. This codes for CASSRGLAGLGEQYF.